The TCR beta chain described here comes from a study of blood T cell repertoires in COVID-19. Profiling relied on immunoSEQ multiplex PCR, and the TCRdb table lists in-frame clones only, not all of them. Of 80,000 to 95,000 clones in the sample, approximately 80% were seen once. Followed over time, Seattle patients had been enrolled while infection was active. V dropped 6 bases and J dropped 2 bases, with 16 bases sitting between them. CDR1 is SNHLY, CDR2 FYNNEI, per germline. The CDR3 consists of 15 residues. The V and J genes are TRBV2 and TRBJ1-2, with a weak D call TRBD1 (5 bases). The sequence was collected from a man at least 80 years old with COVID-19, enrolled during active disease. The sequencing sample was made of peripheral blood. The CDR3 loop is CASSPADAGNYGYTF. The CDR3 coding sequence is TGTGCCAGCAGCCCCGCGGACGCAGGGAACTATGGCTACACCTTC.